This passage covers 22 T cell receptor beta chains from one sample sequenced in a study of blood T cell repertoires in COVID-19. Libraries were prepared by immunoSEQ multiplex PCR; TCRdb keeps only in-frame clonotypes and omits some of them. This table holds around 250,000 clones, about 81% found once. Sequencing was carried out using PBMCs or T cells enriched from blood (not recorded which). Receptor source: a young man with acute COVID-19.

This clone was observed once. The chain employs TRBV14 and TRBJ2-5, with 14 positions matching TRBD2. V lost 5 bases and J lost 1; bases outside the gene matches: 3. Germline loops: CDR1 SGHDN, CDR2 FVKESK. The length of the CDR3 is 16 residues. The CDR3 nucleotides read TGTGCCAGCAGCATTGGACTAGCGGGGGGCCAAGAGACCCAGTACTTC. This gives the protein CASSIGLAGGQETQYF.

This chain connects TRBV18 to TRBJ2-5; D might be TRBD1 (5 bases). Deletions cut 1 base from V and 5 bases from J, with 11 bases between. CDR1 KGHSH and CDR2 LQKENI come from the germline V gene. CDR3 length equals 14 residues. The CDR3 DNA reads as TGTGCCAGCTCACCACAAGGGGTCACGGAGACCCAGTACTTC. Residues: CASSPQGVTETQYF.

The rearrangement uses TRBV5-1 and TRBJ2-2; D possibly corresponds to TRBD1 (6 bases). This CDR3 region has 14 residues. The V gene lost 2 bases and the J gene lost 6 bases, with 11 bases spanning the gap. Looked up from germline, CDR1 is SGHRS and CDR2 is YFSETQ. The CDR3 reads CASSLTTGPGELFF. The CDR3 DNA sequence: TGCGCCAGCAGCTTAACGACAGGCCCCGGGGAGCTGTTTTTT.

The chain is built from TRBV4-2 and TRBJ2-3; D gene ambiguous. Trimming removed 0 bases at V and 0 bases at J, with 4 bases between. The CDR3 spans 14 residues. CDR1 LGHNA and CDR2 YNFKEQ come from the germline V gene. DNA of the CDR3: TGTGCCAGCAGCCAAGATACTAGCACAGATACGCAGTATTTT. Translating gives CASSQDTSTDTQYF.

This clone was seen just once. The V call is TRBV27, the J call TRBJ2-3; TRBD2 matches 9 bases. The germline V gene has CDR1 MNHEY and CDR2 SMNVEV (reference sequence). The V segment lost 5 bases and the J segment 2 bases; nucleotides outside the gene matches: 11. The CDR3 length is 17 residues. CDR3 coding DNA: TGTGCCAGCAGTACCCCCCGCGCGGGAGGGCCCACAGATACGCAGTATTTT. It translates to CASSTPRAGGPTDTQYF.

The chain carries TRBV6-7 and TRBJ2-7; D call uncertain. TRBV6-7 is flagged as an ORF with uncertain function. The CDR3 contains 15 residues. The germline V and J ends were trimmed by 0 bases and 5 bases, with 14 bases remaining between them. The CDR3, as DNA: TGTGCCAGCAGTTACTCGCCCCGGCGGCTTGACGAGCAGTACGTC. This encodes CASSYSPRRLDEQYV.

About this clone: One end of the junction does not line up with germline, which may come from a read error. CDR3 nucleotides: TGTGCCAGCAGCTTGAACAGTTACACAGATACGCAGTATTTT. Its protein is CASSLNSYTDTQYF. This chain links TRBV5-1 with TRBJ2-3, with D unclear. The length of the CDR3 is 14 residues. The V gene's germline CDR1 is SGHRS and CDR2 YFSETQ.

This clone was seen ten or more times. Other nucleotide sequences in the sample specify the same CDR3. The rearrangement links TRBV2 to TRBJ1-6; D call uncertain. Trimming took off 4 bases at V and 8 bases at J, with 9 bases between the two ends. Germline CDR1 is SNHLY and CDR2 is FYNNEI. The CDR3 spans 13 residues. The CDR3: CASSALQDSPLHF. For the CDR3, the DNA is TGTGCCAGCAGTGCGTTACAAGATTCACCCCTCCACTTT.

The V gene is TRBV6-5, the J gene TRBJ1-2; a weak D match, TRBD1 (6 bases). Per germline, CDR1 MNHEY and CDR2 SVGAGI. This CDR3 is built from 15 residues. V gave up 6 bases and J gave up 0 bases, with 14 bases separating them. CDR3 DNA: TGTGCCAGCAGCCTTGGACAGCGAGCTAACTATGGCTACACCTTC. Its translation is CASSLGQRANYGYTF.

This clone was recorded only once. The chain has TRBV19 and TRBJ2-1; 14 positions agree with TRBD2. The germline V gene has CDR1 LNHDA and CDR2 SQIVND (reference sequence). Losses at the gene ends were 4 bases for V and 8 bases for J; bases not matched to a gene: 4. The CDR3 runs 15 residues. The DNA of the CDR3 is TGTGCCAGTAGTACGACTAGCGGGGGGGCCCATGAGCAGTTCTTC. This translates into CASSTTSGGAHEQFF. Supplemented by reference TRBV19 and TRBJ2-1, the full variable domain reads DGGITQSPKYLFRKEGQNVTLSCEQNLNHDAMYWYRQDPGQGLRLIYYSQIVNDFQKGDIAEGYSVSREKKESFPLTVTSAQKNPTAFYLCASSTTSGGAHEQFFGPGTRLTVL.

DNA for the CDR3: TGTGCCAGCAGCCAGGCTTCGACTAGCGGGATTGGTGAGCAGTTCTTC. It codes for CASSQASTSGIGEQFF. The rearrangement links TRBV3-1 (or the pseudogene TRBV3-2) to TRBJ2-1; 11 bases match TRBD2. Trimming removed 3 bases from V and 9 bases from J; junction bases left unmatched: 10. Germline V gene data show CDR1 as LGHDT and CDR2 as YNNKEL (reference sequence). This CDR3 region has 16 residues.

The rearrangement links TRBV19 to TRBJ2-6, with D possibly matching TRBD1 (6 bases). The CDR3 consists of 16 residues. Trimming shortened V by 9 bases and J by 0 bases, and 15 bases separated the two germline ends. CDR1 and CDR2 from the germline V gene are LNHDA and SQIVND (reference sequence). CDR3 sequence: CASLDSRLSGANVLTF. The CDR3 DNA reads TGTGCCAGCCTGGACAGTAGACTCTCTGGGGCCAACGTCCTGACTTTC.

This clone has a handful of counts. The CDR3 loop reads CASSIDPGHRFGYGYTF. The CDR3 nucleotides read TGTGCCAGTAGTATAGACCCGGGACACAGGTTTGGATATGGCTACACCTTC. This chain joins TRBV19 and TRBJ1-2, with D possibly matching TRBD1 (6 bases). The germline CDR1 and CDR2 sequences are LNHDA and SQIVND (reference sequence). The V and J ends lost 0 bases and 5 bases respectively, with 19 bases between them. CDR3 length: 17 amino acids.

The chain carries TRBV18 and TRBJ1-6; TRBD1 agrees at 8 bases. CDR1 and CDR2 (germline): KGHSH, LQKENI. The CDR3 consists of 15 residues. The V gene end was trimmed by 4 bases and the J gene end by 7 bases; junction bases not matched to a gene: 6. The DNA of the CDR3 is TGTGCCAGCTCACAGACGACAGGGGACAATTCACCCCTCCACTTT. Translated, it gives CASSQTTGDNSPLHF.

Regarding this clone: One junction end does not reproduce the germline sequence, and a read error may be involved. J is TRBJ1-2 and V is TRBV6-1, with 8 bases lining up with TRBD1. This CDR3 has 17 amino acids. Germline CDR1 reads MNHNS; CDR2 reads SASEGT. Here the CDR3 reads CASSKAIQGALNYGYTF. The CDR3 DNA reads TGTGCCAGCAGTAAAGCCATCCAGGGGGCCCTAAACTATGGCTACACCTTC.

The chain is built from TRBV5-8 and TRBJ1-4, with a weak D call TRBD1 (5 bases). This CDR3 is 16 amino acids long. Per the germline V gene, CDR1 is SGHTS and CDR2 is YDEGEE. Trimming took 2 bases from V and 0 from J, leaving 11 bases between them. CDR3 sequence: CASSLKTGSTNEKLFF. In DNA form, the CDR3 reads TGTGCCAGCAGCTTAAAAACAGGTTCAACTAATGAAAAACTGTTTTTT. The full variable domain, in which reference TRBV5-8 and TRBJ1-4 provide the parts outside the CDR3, is EAGVTQSPTHLIKTRGQQATLRCSPISGHTSVYWYQQALGLGLQFLLWYDEGEERNRGNFPPRFSGRQFPNYSSELNVNALELEDSALYLCASSLKTGSTNEKLFFGSGTQLSVL.

CDR3 in amino acids: CASREGGAARTQHF. CDR3 nucleotides: TGTGCCAGCCGGGAGGGAGGGGCGGCGCGTACCCAGCATTTT. The chain is built from TRBV6-5 and TRBJ1-5; possible D gene TRBD1, 5 bases. This CDR3 region has 14 residues. Trimming cost V 8 bases and J 11 bases, with 22 bases left between them. Germline loops: CDR1 MNHEY, CDR2 SVGAGI.

This clone was counted once. CDR3 sequence reads: CASSPSPANTGELFF. The CDR3 coding sequence is TGTGCCAGCAGCCCCAGTCCAGCGAACACCGGGGAGCTGTTTTTT. The chain combines TRBV7-6 with TRBJ2-2; D call uncertain. Trimming left V 5 bases short and J 0 bases short, with 10 bases between. This CDR3 is built from 15 residues. CDR1 and CDR2 from the germline V gene are SGHVS and FNYEAQ. Together with reference TRBV7-6 and TRBJ2-2, the CDR3 gives the full variable domain: GAGVSQSPRYKVTKRGQDVALRCDPISGHVSLYWYRQALGQGPEFLTYFNYEAQQDKSGLPNDRFSAERPEGSISTLTIQRTEQRDSAMYRCASSPSPANTGELFFGEGSRLTVL.

The table lists this clone with a count of one. V and J are TRBV11-3 and TRBJ2-2; TRBD2 is a possible D gene (6 bases). Germline V gene lookup returns CDR1 SGHNT and CDR2 YENEEA. Trimming pared 4 bases from V and 5 bases from J, leaving 14 bases between. The CDR3 is made up of 15 amino acids. In DNA form, the CDR3 reads TGTGCCAGCAGCTCGCTTAGGAGCGGGACCGGGGAGCTGTTTTTT. This encodes CASSSLRSGTGELFF. The full variable domain, completed using reference TRBV11-3 and TRBJ2-2, is EAGVVQSPRYKIIEKKQPVAFWCNPISGHNTLYWYLQNLGQGPELLIRYENEEAVDDSQLPKDRFSAERLKGVDSTLKIQPAELGDSAVYLCASSSLRSGTGELFFGEGSRLTVL.

The chain is built from TRBV3-1 (or the pseudogene TRBV3-2) and TRBJ1-2; TRBD1 matches at 9 bases. The CDR3 contains 17 residues. CDR1 LGHDT and CDR2 YNNKEL come from the germline V gene (reference sequence). V shed 5 bases, J shed 5 bases, and the junction held 15 bases outside the gene matches. CDR3 protein: CASSTRFSGTGTYGYTF. The CDR3 DNA reads as TGTGCCAGCAGCACCCGCTTCTCTGGGACAGGGACATATGGCTACACCTTC.

The chain carries TRBV5-5 and TRBJ1-2; perhaps TRBD1 as D (5 bases). Germline V gene sequence: CDR1 SGHKS, CDR2 YYEKEE (reference sequence). The CDR3 consists of 14 residues. Trimming stripped 4 bases from V and 0 bases from J, with 10 bases between. CDR3 sequence reads: CASSPDTSNYGYTF. The CDR3, as DNA: TGTGCCAGCAGCCCGGACACCTCTAACTATGGCTACACCTTC.

The chain employs TRBV19 and TRBJ2-5; no clear D. V lost 11 bases to trimming and J lost 2 bases, with 15 bases between them. This CDR3 is built from 13 residues. The V gene's germline CDR1 is LNHDA and CDR2 SQIVND (reference sequence). The CDR3 reads CACTLRAQETQYF. CDR3 DNA: TGTGCCTGTACTCTGCGCGCGCAAGAGACCCAGTACTTC.